This TCR beta chain came from a study of graft-versus-host responses after intestinal transplantation. Study background: Transplant types were multivisceral, liver-intestinal, or isolated intestinal. Study-level points and caveats: Analysis identified GvH clones in recipient marrow, with some appearing first in ileum or blood. HvG clone declines early post-transplant were associated with peak circulating GvH levels. Patients who carried graft-donor T cell macrochimerism also had high graft-versus-host to host-versus-graft clonal ratios in their allografts.

Co-plating was performed using roughly 200,000 CFSE-labeled responder cells and roughly 200,000 irradiated, violet-dye-labeled stimulator cells. Some clones are missing from TCRdb's copy, which holds only in-frame ones; the method was immunoSEQ multiplex PCR. The sample lists about 17,000 clones; 30% to 40% were seen once. The germline V and J ends were trimmed by 9 bases and 3 bases, with 18 bases remaining between them. This CDR3 is 14 amino acids long. The V gene's germline CDR1 is MNHEY and CDR2 SMNVEV (reference sequence). This TCR came from a human patient who received an intestinal transplant. The chain carries TRBV27 and TRBJ2-7; no reliable D call. Sample: alloreactive CD8+ T cells from a mixed lymphocyte reaction culture, taken before intestinal transplant. Sample subset: CFSE-low proliferating T cells sorted from roughly 6-day pre-transplant mixed lymphocyte reaction (GvH or HvG direction). CDR3 sequence: CASNLYGGIYEQYF. CDR3 DNA: TGTGCCAGTAATTTATACGGCGGCATCTACGAGCAGTACTTC.